The present TCR beta chain was sequenced within a study of Graves' ophthalmopathy and Graves' hyperthyroidism. Study-level points and caveats: Using a 13-signature model, the authors split ophthalmopathy from stable hyperthyroidism, with about 88% sensitivity and roughly 80% specificity.

Of note for this clonotype: No antigen is known for it.

RNA transcripts were the template, and TCR beta CDR3 regions were amplified from them. First-round RT-PCR with HTBI primers preceded a second-round multiplex PCR. TCRdb re-analysed the multiplex PCR reads in MiXCR, keeping a single row per CDR3 protein. The sample holds 400,000 or so distinct CDR3 sequences; just over 15% are singletons and the top ten take about 7%. V lost 3 bases and J 3 bases, leaving 15 bases between the germline ends. This CDR3 is 16 amino acids long. Diagnostic conclusions were grounded in clinical symptoms, serum thyroxine, TRAb, thyroid ultrasound and orbital computed tomography.

This chain connects TRBV12-3 or TRBV12-4 to TRBJ1-5; D perhaps matches TRBD1 (5 bases). The sequenced sample consisted of peripheral blood. This sequence was found in a woman under 30 with stable Graves' hyperthyroidism. In nucleotides, the CDR3 is TGTGCCAGCAGTTTCGGGGAGGGACCAAACAATCAGCCCCAGCATTTT. It specifies CASSFGEGPNNQPQHF.